This is a list of T cell receptor beta chains from one sample in a study of CD8 T cells in ankylosing spondylitis. Each CDR3 protein gets one entry after TCRdb re-called the 5' RACE reads with MiXCR. The sample carries around 340,000 distinct CDR3 sequences, approximately 20% recorded once. The sequencing sample was made of blood, either unsorted or a sorted T cell fraction (not recorded which). The receptors were sampled from a male donor with ankylosing spondylitis or in good health (not recorded which). Both conserved end residues are part of each CDR3. Fields, in order: D gene, J gene, clone size, V gene, CDR3 DNA, CDR3 protein. D genes are given only for firm matches. Size values are once, few and many counts, or a class for expanded clones, and some rows have none.

TRBD2,TRBJ2-1,-,TRBV20-1,TGCAGTGCTAGGGACTACGCGGGGGGGACAGACAATGAGCAGTTCTTC,CSARDYAGGTDNEQFF
-,TRBJ2-2,few,TRBV27,TGTGCCAGCAGTCCCCTCGAGTGGTCTCCTAACACCGGGGAGCTGTTTTTT,CASSPLEWSPNTGELFF
TRBD2,TRBJ2-5,-,TRBV10-3,TGTGCCATCATGGGGGCTAGCGGGGAGACCCAGTACTTC,CAIMGASGETQYF
-,TRBJ1-1,few,TRBV5-1,TGCGCCAGCAGCAGTTTACAGGGACTCATGAACACTGAAGCTTTCTTT,CASSSLQGLMNTEAFF
TRBD2,TRBJ2-3,few,TRBV4-1,TGCGCCAGCAGCCCCGGGGGGTCCGGCCGCACAGATACGCAGTATTTT,CASSPGGSGRTDTQYF
-,TRBJ2-7,few,TRBV3-1,TGTGCCAGCAGCCAAGATGGGATTGGCAGAAGCTCCTACGAGCAGTACTTC,CASSQDGIGRSSYEQYF
-,TRBJ2-7,few,TRBV2,TGTGCCACCGCCCGAGGTGCGACCCTTTACGAGCAGTACTTC,CATARGATLYEQYF
-,TRBJ2-7,few,TRBV7-8,TGTGCCAGCAGCTTAGTAGGGGGGCCATCAGCCTACGAGCAGTACTTC,CASSLVGGPSAYEQYF
-,TRBJ2-2,many,TRBV29-1,TGCAGCGTTAGGCAGGCCACCGGGGAGCTGTTTTTT,CSVRQATGELFF
-,TRBJ2-7,many,TRBV14,TGTGCCAGCAGCGAGACCTACGAGCAGTACTTC,CASSETYEQYF
-,TRBJ2-5,-,TRBV18,TGTGCCAGCTCACCCGAACCCGGGTCACAAGAGACCCAGTACTTC,CASSPEPGSQETQYF
TRBD1,TRBJ2-2,-,TRBV11-2,TGTGCCAGCAGCTTCCCATTGACAGGGGCGAACACCGGGGAGCTGTTTTTT,CASSFPLTGANTGELFF
-,TRBJ2-1,-,TRBV28,TGTGCCAGCAGTCCTACTCCCCACAGGGTCTCCTACAATGAGCAGTTCTTC,CASSPTPHRVSYNEQFF
-,TRBJ2-7,few,TRBV4-1,TGCGCCAGCAGCCAAGATCCGACACCGACCTACGAGCAGTACTTC,CASSQDPTPTYEQYF
-,TRBJ2-2,few,TRBV6-5,TGTGCCAGCCACTTACTCAGGGTGGCGAACACCGGGGAGCTGTTTTTT,CASHLLRVANTGELFF
-,TRBJ2-7,-,TRBV29-1,TGCAGCGTTGCGGGTCCCTACGAGCAGTACTTC,CSVAGPYEQYF
-,TRBJ2-7,-,TRBV4-1,TGCGCCAGCAGCCATTCTTTCTCCTACGAGCAGTACTTC,CASSHSFSYEQYF
TRBD2,TRBJ2-1,-,TRBV3-1,TGTGCCAGCAGCCTCGGACTAGCGGGGAGGGATGAGCAGTTCTTC,CASSLGLAGRDEQFF
-,TRBJ2-1,-,TRBV7-3,TGTGCCAGCAGCGCGGACAGCCGGGCCTACAATGAGCAGTTCTTC,CASSADSRAYNEQFF
-,TRBJ2-7,few,TRBV6-5,TGTGCCAGCAGTCCCAAGGGCTACGAGCAGTACTTC,CASSPKGYEQYF
-,TRBJ1-1,-,TRBV11-2,TGTGCCAGCAGCTTAGTTTTCCCGGCCTCGAACACTGAAGCTTTCTTT,CASSLVFPASNTEAFF
TRBD2,TRBJ2-5,-,TRBV5-4,TGTGCCAGCAGCCCAATTGTGGGGGGGGAGACCCAGTACTTC,CASSPIVGGETQYF
-,TRBJ2-1,few,TRBV3-1,TGTGCCACAGGGGTCGCTAGCTACAATGAGCAGTTCTTC,CATGVASYNEQFF
-,TRBJ2-4,-,TRBV20-1,TGCAGTGCTAGAGCCTACCCCGGGGAACCCCTAGCCAAAAACATTCAGTACTTC,CSARAYPGEPLAKNIQYF
TRBD2,TRBJ2-3,-,TRBV4-1,TGCGCCAGCAGCCAAGAACTACTAGCGGGGCGAGATACGCAGTATTTT,CASSQELLAGRDTQYF
TRBD1,TRBJ2-7,few,TRBV4-2,TGTGCCAGCAGCCAAAGAACAGGGGATTCCTACGAGCAGTACTTC,CASSQRTGDSYEQYF
-,TRBJ2-7,few,TRBV4-1,TGCGCCAGCAGCCAAGTTGCGCAGTCTGGGGCGGAACAGTACTTC,CASSQVAQSGAEQYF
-,TRBJ2-1,-,TRBV11-2,TGTGCCAGCAGCTTAGGGCGGGCCGGCTACAATGAGCAGTTCTTC,CASSLGRAGYNEQFF
TRBD2,TRBJ2-7,-,TRBV2,TGTGCCAGCAATCTAGCGGGGGCGATCTACTTC,CASNLAGAIYF
TRBD2,TRBJ2-3,-,TRBV12-3/TRBV12-4,TGTGCCAGCAGTTTAGCGCCAGGGGTGACTAGCGGAACGACTAGCACAGATACGCAGTATTTT,CASSLAPGVTSGTTSTDTQYF
-,TRBJ2-7,-,TRBV24-1,TGTGCCACCAGTGCTGTGGCTCCAACAATGCCAAACTACGAGCAGTACTTC,CATSAVAPTMPNYEQYF
-,TRBJ2-7,few,TRBV14,TGTGCCAGCAGCCAAGCGAACACACACTACGAGCAGTACTTC,CASSQANTHYEQYF
-,TRBJ2-5,-,TRBV7-9,TGTGCCAGCAGCCCAAGGGGGGTCGGGGGACAAGAGACCCAGTACTTC,CASSPRGVGGQETQYF
-,TRBJ2-2,-,TRBV4-1,TGCGCCAGCAGCCAAGTCCTGGCCACGAACACCGGGGAGCTGTTTTTT,CASSQVLATNTGELFF
-,TRBJ2-5,-,TRBV11-2,TGTGCCAGCACCCCGGACAGTTCGGAAGAGACCCAGTACTTC,CASTPDSSEETQYF
-,TRBJ2-3,few,TRBV4-2,TGTGCCAGCAGCAACACCGGGATCACAGATACGCAGTATTTT,CASSNTGITDTQYF
-,TRBJ2-2,-,TRBV6-5,TGTGCCAGCAGTTCGCCGTTCAATACGGACACCGGGGAGCTGTTTTTT,CASSSPFNTDTGELFF
TRBD1,TRBJ2-5,-,TRBV29-1,TGCAGCGTTGAACAGGGGGAAGAGACCCAGTACTTC,CSVEQGEETQYF
-,TRBJ2-7,few,TRBV5-1,TGCGCCAGCAGCTCACTTCCCTTCTCCTACGAGCAGTACTTC,CASSSLPFSYEQYF
TRBD1,TRBJ2-3,many,TRBV5-4,TGTGCCAGCAGCCAGGGACAGGGCACAGATACGCAGTATTTT,CASSQGQGTDTQYF